The present T cell receptor (beta chain) was sequenced within a study of blood T cells in healthy people across ages. Study-wide points: Getting older went along with TCR beta diversity per million T cells dropping roughly linearly.

This clonotype was recorded a few times. Its specificity is unknown. A second roughly 6 to 12 cycle PCR used barcoded and J-beta primers. MiXCR was run by TCRdb on the 5' RACE reads, yielding one entry per CDR3 protein. Counted here are about 970,000 distinct CDR3 sequences, roughly 51% occurring once; the ten biggest clones make up about a fifth. The V gene's germline CDR1 is SGHTA and CDR2 FQGNSA. The length of the CDR3 is 15 residues. With 1 base removed from V and 2 bases from J, the gap between germline ends came to 11 bases. Sequencing was done on a sample of blood. This clonotype originated in a woman aged 60 to 75 in good health. The rearrangement links TRBV7-2 to TRBJ2-5; D perhaps matches TRBD2 (5 bases). This CDR3 reads CASSLGATIQETQYF. The CDR3 region has the DNA TGTGCCAGCAGCTTAGGGGCGACTATTCAAGAGACCCAGTACTTC.